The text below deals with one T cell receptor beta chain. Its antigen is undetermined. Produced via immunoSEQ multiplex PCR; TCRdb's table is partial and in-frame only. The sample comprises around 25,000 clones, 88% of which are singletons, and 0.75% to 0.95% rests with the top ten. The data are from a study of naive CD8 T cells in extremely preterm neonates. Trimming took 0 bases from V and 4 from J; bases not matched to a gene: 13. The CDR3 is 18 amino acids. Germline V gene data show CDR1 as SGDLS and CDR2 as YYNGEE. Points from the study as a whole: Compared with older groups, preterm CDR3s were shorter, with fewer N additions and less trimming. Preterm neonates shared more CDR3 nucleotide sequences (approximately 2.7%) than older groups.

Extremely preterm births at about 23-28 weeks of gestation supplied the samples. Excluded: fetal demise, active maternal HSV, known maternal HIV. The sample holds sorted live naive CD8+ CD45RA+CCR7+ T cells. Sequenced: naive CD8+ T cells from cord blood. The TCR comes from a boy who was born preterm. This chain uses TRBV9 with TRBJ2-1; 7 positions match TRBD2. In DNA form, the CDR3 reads TGTGCCAGCAGCGTAGGGGAGACTAGCCGTCCATGGTACAATGAGCAGTTCTTC. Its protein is CASSVGETSRPWYNEQFF. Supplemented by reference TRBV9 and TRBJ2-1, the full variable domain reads DSGVTQTPKHLITATGQRVTLRCSPRSGDLSVYWYQQSLDQGLQFLIQYYNGEERAKGNILERFSAQQFPDLHSELNLSSLELGDSALYFCASSVGETSRPWYNEQFFGPGTRLTVL.